This TCR beta chain was identified in a study of CD8 T cells in Susac syndrome. Reverse transcription of roughly 0.5 to 1 ug RNA was carried out with random hexamers. TCRdb passed the immunoSEQ multiplex PCR reads through MiXCR, listing each CDR3 protein once. The sample holds over 130,000 distinct CDR3 sequences, 95% seen once. Trimming took 4 bases from V and 2 from J; bases not matched to a gene: 9. Germline V lookup: CDR1 MDHEN, CDR2 SYDVKM. CDR3 size: 16 residues. Sequencing of TCR beta was undertaken in CD8+ and CD4+ T cells derived from blood. Negative isolation yielded CD4+ and CD8+ T cells, and FACS enriched TEMRA cells.

V usage is TRBV28 and J usage is TRBJ2-3; 7 bases are shared with TRBD2. The sequence was obtained from a human donor with Susac syndrome. Sequenced: CD4+ T cells from PBMCs. The CDR3 sequence: CASSSRKRGTTDTQYF. Here the CDR3 DNA reads TGTGCCAGCAGTTCTAGAAAGCGGGGAACCACAGATACGCAGTATTTT.